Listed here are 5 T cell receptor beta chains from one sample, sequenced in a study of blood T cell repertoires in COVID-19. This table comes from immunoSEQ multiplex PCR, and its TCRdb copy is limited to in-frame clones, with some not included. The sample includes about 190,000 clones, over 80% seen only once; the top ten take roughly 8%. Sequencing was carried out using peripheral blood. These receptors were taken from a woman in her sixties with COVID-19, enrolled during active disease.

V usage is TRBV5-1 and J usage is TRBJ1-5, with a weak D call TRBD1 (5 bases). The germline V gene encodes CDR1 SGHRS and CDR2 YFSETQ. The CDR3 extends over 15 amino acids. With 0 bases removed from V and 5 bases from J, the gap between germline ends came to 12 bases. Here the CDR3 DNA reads TGCGCCAGCAGCTTGGAAGGGGATTGGGATCAGCCCCAGCATTTT. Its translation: CASSLEGDWDQPQHF.

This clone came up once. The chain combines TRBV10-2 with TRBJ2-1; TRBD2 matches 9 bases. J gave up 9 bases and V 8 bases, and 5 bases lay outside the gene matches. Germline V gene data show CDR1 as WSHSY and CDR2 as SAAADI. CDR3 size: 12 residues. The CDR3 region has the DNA TGCGCCAGCGAAGGGACTAGCAGTGAGCAGTTCTTC. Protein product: CASEGTSSEQFF.

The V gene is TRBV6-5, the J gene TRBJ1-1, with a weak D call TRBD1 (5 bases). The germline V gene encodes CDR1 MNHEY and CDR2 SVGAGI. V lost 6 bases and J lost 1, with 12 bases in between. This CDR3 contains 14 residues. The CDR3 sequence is CASRTGTKNTEAFF. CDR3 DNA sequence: TGTGCCAGCAGGACCGGGACTAAGAACACTGAAGCTTTCTTT.

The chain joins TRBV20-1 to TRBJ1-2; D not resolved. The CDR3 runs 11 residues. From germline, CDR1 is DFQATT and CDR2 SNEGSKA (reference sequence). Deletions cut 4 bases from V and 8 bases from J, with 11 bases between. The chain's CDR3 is CSAMESRGYTF. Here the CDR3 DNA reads TGCAGTGCTATGGAGAGTCGGGGCTACACCTTC.

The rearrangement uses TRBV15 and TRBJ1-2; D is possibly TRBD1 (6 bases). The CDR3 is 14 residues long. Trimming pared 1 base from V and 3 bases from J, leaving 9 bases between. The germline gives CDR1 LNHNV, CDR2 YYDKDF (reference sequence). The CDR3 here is CATSRAQGHYGYTF. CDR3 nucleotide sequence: TGTGCCACCAGCAGAGCACAGGGCCACTATGGCTACACCTTC.